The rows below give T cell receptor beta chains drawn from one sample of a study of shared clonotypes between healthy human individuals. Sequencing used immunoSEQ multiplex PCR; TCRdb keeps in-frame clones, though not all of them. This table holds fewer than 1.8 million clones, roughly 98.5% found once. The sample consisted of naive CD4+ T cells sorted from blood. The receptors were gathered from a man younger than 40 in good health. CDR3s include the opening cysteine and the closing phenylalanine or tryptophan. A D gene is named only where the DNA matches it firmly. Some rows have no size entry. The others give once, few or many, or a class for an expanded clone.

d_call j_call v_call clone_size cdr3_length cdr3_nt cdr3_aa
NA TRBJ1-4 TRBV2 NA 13 TGTGCCAGCAGGGACAGAAGAGCCGAAAAACTGTTTTTT CASRDRRAEKLFF
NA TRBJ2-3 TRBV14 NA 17 TGTGCCAGCAGCCAAGATCGGGGCCGGGATTACACAGATACGCAGTATTTT CASSQDRGRDYTDTQYF
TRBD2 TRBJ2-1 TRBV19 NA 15 TGTGCCAGTACCCTTGTGGCGGGAGGCTACAATGAGCAGTTCTTC CASTLVAGGYNEQFF
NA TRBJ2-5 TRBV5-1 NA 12 TGCGCCAGCAGCTTGGGGCGGGAGACCCAGTACTTC CASSLGRETQYF
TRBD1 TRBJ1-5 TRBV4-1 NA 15 TGCGCCAGCAGCAGCCAGGGGGCGGGCAATCAGCCCCAGCATTTT CASSSQGAGNQPQHF
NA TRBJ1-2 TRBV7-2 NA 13 TGTGCCAGCAGCTTAGCGCGCGGCTATGGCTACACCTTC CASSLARGYGYTF
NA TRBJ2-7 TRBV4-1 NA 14 TGCGCCAGCAGCCAAGTTTATAGACTCTACGAGCAGTACTTC CASSQVYRLYEQYF
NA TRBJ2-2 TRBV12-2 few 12 TGTGCAAGTCGCCACCCAGGCGGGGAGCTGTTTTTT CASRHPGGELFF
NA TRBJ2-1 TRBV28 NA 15 TGTGCCAGCAGTTTTTCGCTAGCGACGCACAATGAGCAGTTCTTC CASSFSLATHNEQFF
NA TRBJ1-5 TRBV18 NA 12 TGTGCCAGCTCACCATTAGGTCAGCCCCAGCATTTT CASSPLGQPQHF
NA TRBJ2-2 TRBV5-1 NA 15 TGCGCCAGCAGCTTCTCAGGGGGGAGAGCCGGGGAGCTGTTTTTT CASSFSGGRAGELFF
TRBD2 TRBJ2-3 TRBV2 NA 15 TGTGCCAGCAGTGAAGGGAGCGGGAGTAGAGATACGCAGTATTTT CASSEGSGSRDTQYF
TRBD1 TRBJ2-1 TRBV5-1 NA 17 TGCGCCAGCAGCTTGGAGGGGACAGGGGGCGTAATCAATGAGCAGTTCTTC CASSLEGTGGVINEQFF
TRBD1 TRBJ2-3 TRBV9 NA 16 TGTGCCAGCAGCGCCTGGGGACAGGGGAACACAGATACGCAGTATTTT CASSAWGQGNTDTQYF
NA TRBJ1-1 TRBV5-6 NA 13 TGTGCCAGCAGCTTGGGGCCCTCCCGCGAAGCTTTCTTT CASSLGPSREAFF
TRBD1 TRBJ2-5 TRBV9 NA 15 TGTGCCAGCAGCCCCGCGGGACAGGGTCGAGAGACCCAGTACTTC CASSPAGQGRETQYF
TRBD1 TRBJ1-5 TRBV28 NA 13 TGTGCCAGTACGGGACAGATGAATCAGCCCCAGCATTTT CASTGQMNQPQHF
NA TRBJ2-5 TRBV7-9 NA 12 TGTGCCAGCAGCGTCAAGTTGGAGACCCAGTACTTC CASSVKLETQYF
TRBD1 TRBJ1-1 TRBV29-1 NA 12 TGCAGCGTGGGAGGACAGGGCCTCGAAGCTTTCTTT CSVGGQGLEAFF
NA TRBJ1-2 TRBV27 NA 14 TGTGCCAGCAGTTTCGCCGGGACGAACTATGGCTACACCTTC CASSFAGTNYGYTF
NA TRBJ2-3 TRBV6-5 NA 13 TGTGCCAGCAGTTACGAAGGGACAGATACGCAGTATTTT CASSYEGTDTQYF
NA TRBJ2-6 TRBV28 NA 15 TGTGCCAGCAGCGGTGAGAGCTCTGGGGCCAACGTCCTGACTTTC CASSGESSGANVLTF
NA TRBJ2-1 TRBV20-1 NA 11 TGCAGTGCTAGATATCGCAATGAGCAGTTCTTC CSARYRNEQFF
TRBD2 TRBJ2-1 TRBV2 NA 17 TGTGCCAGCAGTGAAGCGCGGGGTAGCGGGAGGTTCAATGAGCAGTTCTTC CASSEARGSGRFNEQFF
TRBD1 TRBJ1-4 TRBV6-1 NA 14 TGTGCCAGTAACGCAGGGGGCACTAATGAAAAACTGTTTTTT CASNAGGTNEKLFF
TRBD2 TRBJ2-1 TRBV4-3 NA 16 TGCGCCAGCAGCCAAGAGTCAGCGGGAGGGTTGAATGAGCAGTTCTTC CASSQESAGGLNEQFF
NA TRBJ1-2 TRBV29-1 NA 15 TGCAGCGTTGAAGGAGAAAGGGCGACTAACTATGGCTACACCTTC CSVEGERATNYGYTF
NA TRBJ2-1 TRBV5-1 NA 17 TGCGCCAGCAGCGTGGGTTTTCGGGGGCGCGGAGCCAATGAGCAGTTCTTC CASSVGFRGRGANEQFF
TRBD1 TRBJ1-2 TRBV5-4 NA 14 TGTGCCAGCAGCGGGACAGGAGGTGACTATGGCTACACCTTC CASSGTGGDYGYTF
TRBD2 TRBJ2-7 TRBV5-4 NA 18 TGTGCCAGCACCCCCTTGGGGGCGGGAGGGCCTCATACCTACGAGCAGTACTTC CASTPLGAGGPHTYEQYF
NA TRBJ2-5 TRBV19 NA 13 TGTGCCAGTAGTATAGATCTGGAAGAGACCCAGTACTTC CASSIDLEETQYF
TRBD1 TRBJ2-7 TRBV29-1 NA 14 TGCAGCGTTGAAGACGAGGACAGGACCTACGAGCAGTACTTC CSVEDEDRTYEQYF
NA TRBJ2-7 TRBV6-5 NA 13 TGTGCCAGCAGTCCCAGACAGGCCTACGAGCAGTACTTC CASSPRQAYEQYF
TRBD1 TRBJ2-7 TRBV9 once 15 TGTGCCAGCAGCTCCGGAGGACAGGGTTGGTACGAGCAGTACTTC CASSSGGQGWYEQYF
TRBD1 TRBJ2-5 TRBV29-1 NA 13 TGCAGCGCTGACAGGGGTGGAGTGGAGACCCAGTACTTC CSADRGGVETQYF
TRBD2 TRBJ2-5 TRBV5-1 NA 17 TGCGCCAGCAGCCCCACCCCGGGACTAGCGGGAGAAGAGACCCAGTACTTC CASSPTPGLAGEETQYF
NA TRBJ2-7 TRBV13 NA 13 TGTGCCAGCAGCCAGGGCCGTAGCTACGAGCAGTACTTC CASSQGRSYEQYF
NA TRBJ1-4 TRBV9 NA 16 TGTGCCAGCAGCGTTACTACAGGAACAACTAATGAAAAACTGTTTTTT CASSVTTGTTNEKLFF
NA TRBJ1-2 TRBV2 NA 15 TGTGCCAGCAGCATCACAACAGGGAGCTTCGATGGCTACACCTTC CASSITTGSFDGYTF
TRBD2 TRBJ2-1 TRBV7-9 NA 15 TGTGCCAGCAGCCCCTCGGGGCTAGCGGGAGGAGAGCAGTTCTTC CASSPSGLAGGEQFF
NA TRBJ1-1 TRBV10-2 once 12 TGCGCCAGCAGTGGATTAAACACTGAAGCTTTCTTT CASSGLNTEAFF
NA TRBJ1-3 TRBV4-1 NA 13 TGCGCCAGCAGCCAAGGTACGGGAAACACCATATATTTT CASSQGTGNTIYF
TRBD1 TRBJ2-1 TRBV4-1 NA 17 TGCGCCAGCAGCCAAGATGTAGGGACAGGAGTATACAATGAGCAGTTCTTC CASSQDVGTGVYNEQFF
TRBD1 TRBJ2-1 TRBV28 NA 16 TGTGCCAGCACCTCCCTCGTAAGGGGGCGAAGCAATGAGCAGTTCTTC CASTSLVRGRSNEQFF
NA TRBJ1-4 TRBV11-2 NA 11 TGTGCCAGCACCCCGGGTGAAAAACTGTTTTTT CASTPGEKLFF
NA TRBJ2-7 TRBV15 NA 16 TGTGCCACCAGCAGAGATCGGAGAGGACGGACCTACGAGCAGTACTTC CATSRDRRGRTYEQYF
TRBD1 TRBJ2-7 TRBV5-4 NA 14 TGTGCCAGCAGCTGGGGACAGGCGGCCTACGAGCAGTACTTC CASSWGQAAYEQYF
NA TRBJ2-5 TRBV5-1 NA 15 TGCGCCAGCAGCTTGAAAGAGACCTACCAAGAGACCCAGTACTTC CASSLKETYQETQYF
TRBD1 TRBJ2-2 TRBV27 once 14 TGTGCCAGCAGACCCACAGGGGTCACCGGGGAGCTGTTTTTT CASRPTGVTGELFF
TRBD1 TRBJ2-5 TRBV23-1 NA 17 TGCGCCAGCAGACAATCAACCGGACAGGGGGGTATGGAGACCCAGTACTTC CASRQSTGQGGMETQYF
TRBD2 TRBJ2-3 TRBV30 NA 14 TGTGCCTCGGGAGGGGGAACGGTTACAGATACGCAGTATTTT CASGGGTVTDTQYF
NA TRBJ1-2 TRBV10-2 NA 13 TGCGCCAGCAGTGACTACGACAGTGATGGCTACACCTTC CASSDYDSDGYTF
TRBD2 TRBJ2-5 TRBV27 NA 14 TGTGCCAGCAGTTTAGCTAGCGGGTCAGAGACCCAGTACTTC CASSLASGSETQYF
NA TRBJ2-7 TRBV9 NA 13 TGTGCCAGCAGCGTAGGCATCTCTTACGAGCAGTACTTC CASSVGISYEQYF
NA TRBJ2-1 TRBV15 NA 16 TGTGCCACCAGCATTCGGACCCTGTCTATCTCTTTATCGCAGTTCTTC CATSIRTLSISLSQFF
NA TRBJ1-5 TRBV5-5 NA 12 TGTGCCAGCAGCTTGAGGGGGTATACCCAGCATTTT CASSLRGYTQHF
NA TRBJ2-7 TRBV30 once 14 TGTGCCTGGAGAGTACTAGGAGAATCCTACGAGCAGTACTTC CAWRVLGESYEQYF
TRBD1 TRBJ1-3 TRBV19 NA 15 TGTGCCACCCGGGACAGGGCCCTCTCTGGAAACACCATATATTTT CATRDRALSGNTIYF
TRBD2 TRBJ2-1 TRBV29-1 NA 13 TGCAGCGGGGGCGGACTAGCGTGGAATGAGCAGTTCTTC CSGGGLAWNEQFF
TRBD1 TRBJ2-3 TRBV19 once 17 TGTGCCAGTAGTAGGGGACAGGGGACACCTAGCACAGATACGCAGTATTTT CASSRGQGTPSTDTQYF